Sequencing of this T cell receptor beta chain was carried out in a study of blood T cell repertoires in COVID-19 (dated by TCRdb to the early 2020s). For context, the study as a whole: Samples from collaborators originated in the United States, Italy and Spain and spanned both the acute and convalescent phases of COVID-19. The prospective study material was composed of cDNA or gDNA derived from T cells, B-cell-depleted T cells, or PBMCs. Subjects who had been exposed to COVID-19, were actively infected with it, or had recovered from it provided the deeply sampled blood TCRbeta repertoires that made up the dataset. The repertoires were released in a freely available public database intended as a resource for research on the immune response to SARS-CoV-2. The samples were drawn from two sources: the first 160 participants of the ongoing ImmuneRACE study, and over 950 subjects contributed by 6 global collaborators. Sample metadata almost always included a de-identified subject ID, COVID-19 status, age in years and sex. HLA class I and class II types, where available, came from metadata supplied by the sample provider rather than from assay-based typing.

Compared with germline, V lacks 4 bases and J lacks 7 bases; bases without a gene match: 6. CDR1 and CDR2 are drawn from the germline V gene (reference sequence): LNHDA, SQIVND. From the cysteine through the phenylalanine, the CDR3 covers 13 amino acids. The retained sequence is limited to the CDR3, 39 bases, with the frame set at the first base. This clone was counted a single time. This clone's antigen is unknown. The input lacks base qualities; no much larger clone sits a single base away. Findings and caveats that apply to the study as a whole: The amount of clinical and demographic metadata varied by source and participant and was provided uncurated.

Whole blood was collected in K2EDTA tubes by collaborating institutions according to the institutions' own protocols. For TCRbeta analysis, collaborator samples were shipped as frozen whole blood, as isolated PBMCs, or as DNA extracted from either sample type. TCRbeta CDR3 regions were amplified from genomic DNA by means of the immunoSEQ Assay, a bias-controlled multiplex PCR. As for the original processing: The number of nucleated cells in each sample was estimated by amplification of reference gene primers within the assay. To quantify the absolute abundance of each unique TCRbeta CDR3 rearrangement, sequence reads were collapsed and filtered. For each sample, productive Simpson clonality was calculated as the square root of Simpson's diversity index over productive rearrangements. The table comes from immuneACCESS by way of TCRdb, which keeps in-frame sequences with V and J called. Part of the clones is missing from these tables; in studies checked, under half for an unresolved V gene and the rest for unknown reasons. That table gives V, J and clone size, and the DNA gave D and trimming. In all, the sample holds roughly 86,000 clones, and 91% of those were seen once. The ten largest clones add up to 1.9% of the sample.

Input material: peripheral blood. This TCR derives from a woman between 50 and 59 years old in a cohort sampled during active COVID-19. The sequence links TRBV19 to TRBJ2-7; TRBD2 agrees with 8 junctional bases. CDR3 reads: CASSTAAGGEQYF. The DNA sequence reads TGTGCCAGTAGTACCGCCGCGGGAGGAGAGCAGTACTTC.